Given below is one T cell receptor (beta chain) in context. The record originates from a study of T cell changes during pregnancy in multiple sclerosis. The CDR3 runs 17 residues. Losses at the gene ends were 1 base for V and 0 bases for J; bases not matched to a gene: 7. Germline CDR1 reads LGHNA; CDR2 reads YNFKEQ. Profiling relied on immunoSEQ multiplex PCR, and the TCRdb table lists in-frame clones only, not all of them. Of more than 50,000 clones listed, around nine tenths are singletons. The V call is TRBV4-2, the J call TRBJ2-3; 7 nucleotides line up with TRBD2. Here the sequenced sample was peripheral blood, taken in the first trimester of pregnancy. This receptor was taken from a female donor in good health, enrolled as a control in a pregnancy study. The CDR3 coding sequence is TGTGCCAGCAGCCAAGGGTGGGTAGCGGGTAGCACAGATACGCAGTATTTT. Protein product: CASSQGWVAGSTDTQYF.